The present TCR beta chain was sequenced within a study of beta chain features in type 1 diabetes. In regard to this clone: Its antigen is not identified.

General observations from the study: Sampled from patients, naive, central memory and Treg TCRB repertoires appeared more similar than those sampled from healthy donors. In every one of the four CD4+ subsets, TCRB CDR3s were moderately but significantly shorter in Type 1 diabetes patients.

Every participating donor gave one draw, a heparinised blood sample averaging about 116 mL. Expressed TCRB transcripts got sequenced, as all isolated RNA was reverse transcribed. Roughly 3.6 million reads per sample were averaged for naive, central memory and regulatory samples. TCRdb's table, derived via immunoSEQ multiplex PCR, lists solely in-frame clones and lacks some. The data show over 600,000 clones, roughly 12% seen once. The sequenced sample was naive CD4+ T cells from blood. This TCR was sampled from a man aged 30 to 39 with type 1 diabetes.

CDR3 sequence: CASSYSRPYGYTF. The CDR3 region has the DNA TGTGCCAGCAGTTATAGTCGGCCCTATGGCTACACCTTC. This chain joins TRBV6-6 and TRBJ1-2; no clear D gene. Germline V gene sequence: CDR1 MNHNY, CDR2 SVGAGI (reference sequence). The CDR3 contains 13 residues. Trimming left V 3 bases short and J 4 bases short, with 9 bases between.